This T cell receptor beta chain was found in a study of OX40 agonist ivuxolimab in advanced cancers. Study overall: At roughly 80% male, the cohort had a mean age of 60 years, ranging from about 23 to 79.

Notes on the study in general: Also showing low normalized T-cell clonal expansion were some of the nonresponders. Mean expanded clone counts were higher in CD8+ than CD4+ T cells.

Remarks on this clone: Its matching antigen is unknown.

CDR1 and CDR2 (germline): SGHNT, YYREEE (reference sequence). V dropped 1 base and J dropped 7 bases, with 5 bases sitting between them. The CDR3 has 11 amino acids. TCRdb's copy holds only in-frame clones and misses some; the assay was immunoSEQ multiplex PCR. The table has under 90,000 clones, roughly 91% seen once. The chain recombines TRBV5-4 with TRBJ1-2; D is undetermined. The specimen comprised CD4+ or CD8+ T cells sorted from blood, sampled in a trial of the OX40 agonist ivuxolimab. The receptor's source is an adult with an advanced solid tumor such as melanoma, head and neck, liver or kidney cancer. In nucleotides, the CDR3 is TGTGCCAGCAGCTTGAGCGGTGGCTACACCTTC. This codes for CASSLSGGYTF.